This paragraph covers one TCR beta chain sequence. The sample belongs to a study of shared clonotypes between healthy human individuals. CDR1 and CDR2 from the germline V gene are MNHEY and SMNVEV (reference sequence). This CDR3 spans 16 amino acids. The J segment lost 0 bases and the V segment lost 0 bases, leaving 1 base of the junction unmatched. The data were produced by immunoSEQ multiplex PCR, yet TCRdb's version contains in-frame clones alone and is incomplete. This repertoire shows roughly 2.4 million clones, 90% to 97% found once; its top ten account for over 0.1%. This clonotype was obtained from a man between 18 and 29 years old in good health. This chain uses TRBV27 with TRBJ2-1, with 8 bases fitting TRBD1. The specimen was naive CD4+ T cells sorted from blood. Subset defined: CD45RA+ positively selected. CDR3 region: CASSLSGQGSYNEQFF. The CDR3 region has the DNA TGTGCCAGCAGTTTATCCGGACAGGGCTCCTACAATGAGCAGTTCTTC.